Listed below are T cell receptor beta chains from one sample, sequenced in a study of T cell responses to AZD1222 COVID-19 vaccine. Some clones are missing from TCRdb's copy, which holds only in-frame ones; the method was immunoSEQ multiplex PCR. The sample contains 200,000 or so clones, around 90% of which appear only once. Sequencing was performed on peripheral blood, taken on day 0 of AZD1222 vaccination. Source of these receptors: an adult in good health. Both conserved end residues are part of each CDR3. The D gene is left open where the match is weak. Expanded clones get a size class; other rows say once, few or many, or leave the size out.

DNA: TGCGCCAGCAGCTTTAGGACAGGGGGCTTATTAGGTGGGGCCAACGTCCTGACTTTC; CDR3: CASSFRTGGLLGGANVLTF; J: TRBJ2-6; V: TRBV5-1; size: NA; D: TRBD1
DNA: TGTGCCAGCAGAGACAGGGGAGATACGCAGTATTTT; CDR3: CASRDRGDTQYF; J: TRBJ2-3; V: TRBV2; size: NA; D: TRBD1
DNA: TGTGCCAGCAGTTTTGGGATAGCGGTTTCCTACGAGCAGTACTTC; CDR3: CASSFGIAVSYEQYF; J: TRBJ2-7; V: TRBV27; size: few; D: NA
DNA: TGTGCCAGCTCGGTCGGGGGGGTAAATGAAAAACTGTTTTTT; CDR3: CASSVGGVNEKLFF; J: TRBJ1-4; V: TRBV2; size: NA; D: NA
DNA: TGTGCCAGCAGTTTGGGGCGGGCGGGGGAGACCCAGTACTTC; CDR3: CASSLGRAGETQYF; J: TRBJ2-5; V: TRBV28; size: NA; D: NA
DNA: TGTGCCAGCTCCCCGGGGGGCGCAGACTACGAGCAGTACTTC; CDR3: CASSPGGADYEQYF; J: TRBJ2-7; V: TRBV9; size: NA; D: NA
DNA: TGTGCCAGCAGCCCCGGCCTGCGGGGGGACGAGAATGAGCAGTTCTTC; CDR3: CASSPGLRGDENEQFF; J: TRBJ2-1; V: TRBV9; size: NA; D: TRBD2
DNA: TGTGCCAGCGAGGGGGAAGGAAACACCATATATTTT; CDR3: CASEGEGNTIYF; J: TRBJ1-3; V: TRBV10-3; size: NA; D: NA
DNA: TGTGCCAGCAGTTACTTAATCCAGGGGACTCAGCCCCAGCATTTT; CDR3: CASSYLIQGTQPQHF; J: TRBJ1-5; V: TRBV6-2/TRBV6-3; size: NA; D: NA
DNA: TGTGCCAGTAGTACCCTACAGGGTCGGAGCGAGCAGTACTTC; CDR3: CASSTLQGRSEQYF; J: TRBJ2-7; V: TRBV19; size: NA; D: NA
DNA: TGCGCCAGCGCAGCGGGAGGAAGTTACGAGCAGTACTTC; CDR3: CASAAGGSYEQYF; J: TRBJ2-7; V: TRBV10-1; size: NA; D: TRBD2
DNA: TGCGCCAGCAGCTTGTGGCCGGCTGGGGCCAACGTCCTGACTTTC; CDR3: CASSLWPAGANVLTF; J: TRBJ2-6; V: TRBV5-1; size: NA; D: NA
DNA: TGTGCCAGCAGTTTATATCACAGCAATCAGCCCCAGCATTTT; CDR3: CASSLYHSNQPQHF; J: TRBJ1-5; V: TRBV27; size: NA; D: NA
DNA: TGTGCCAGCAGCCACACTAAACAGGGGACTGAAGCTTTCTTT; CDR3: CASSHTKQGTEAFF; J: TRBJ1-1; V: TRBV28; size: NA; D: TRBD1
DNA: TGCGCCAGCAGCCAAGAAGAAAGCCCGGACAGCTCCTACGAGCAGTACTTC; CDR3: CASSQEESPDSSYEQYF; J: TRBJ2-7; V: TRBV4-3; size: NA; D: NA
DNA: TGTGCCAGCAGTGAATTCGGACAGGGGGTGCCCAAAAACATTCAGTACTTC; CDR3: CASSEFGQGVPKNIQYF; J: TRBJ2-4; V: TRBV25-1; size: NA; D: TRBD1
DNA: TGTGCCAGCAGCGTAGCTGAGAGCTTCTCTGGAAACACCATATATTTT; CDR3: CASSVAESFSGNTIYF; J: TRBJ1-3; V: TRBV9; size: NA; D: NA
DNA: TGTGCCAGCAGTGAATCGGTAGGCCGAGCGGGGCAGTACTTC; CDR3: CASSESVGRAGQYF; J: TRBJ2-7; V: TRBV6-1; size: NA; D: NA
DNA: TGCGCCAGCAGCCACCAAGGCAGGGTTTCAGATACGCAGTATTTT; CDR3: CASSHQGRVSDTQYF; J: TRBJ2-3; V: TRBV5-1; size: NA; D: NA
DNA: TGTGCCAGCAGCTTACTAGGGATGGGGAACACTGAAGCTTTCTTT; CDR3: CASSLLGMGNTEAFF; J: TRBJ1-1; V: TRBV7-2; size: NA; D: NA
DNA: TGTGCCAGCAGTTTAACACGCACGACCCAGTACTTC; CDR3: CASSLTRTTQYF; J: TRBJ2-5; V: TRBV12-3/TRBV12-4; size: NA; D: NA
DNA: TGTGCCAGCAGTCGGACAGGGAACGGAAACACCATATATTTT; CDR3: CASSRTGNGNTIYF; J: TRBJ1-3; V: TRBV28; size: NA; D: TRBD1
DNA: TGTGCCAGCAGCTTGGAGAGGGACAGCAATCAGCCCCAGCATTTT; CDR3: CASSLERDSNQPQHF; J: TRBJ1-5; V: TRBV7-8; size: NA; D: NA
DNA: TGCGCCAGCAGCCTAGCGGGAAGGTCTGTCGAGCAGTACTTC; CDR3: CASSLAGRSVEQYF; J: TRBJ2-7; V: TRBV5-1; size: NA; D: TRBD2
DNA: TGTGCCAGCAGCGTAGAAATGTCTCTAGCGGGATTCGCAGATACGCAGTATTTT; CDR3: CASSVEMSLAGFADTQYF; J: TRBJ2-3; V: TRBV9; size: once; D: TRBD2
DNA: TGTGCCACCAGTGATCGACAGGCACCCTACGAGCAGTACTTC; CDR3: CATSDRQAPYEQYF; J: TRBJ2-7; V: TRBV24-1; size: NA; D: NA
DNA: TGTGCCAGCAGCTTAGCGGCGGGCCCCTTCGGGGGGGACCAGTACTTC; CDR3: CASSLAAGPFGGDQYF; J: TRBJ2-5; V: TRBV7-9; size: NA; D: TRBD2
DNA: TGTGCCAGCAGTCAAGACAGCACAGATACGCAGTATTTT; CDR3: CASSQDSTDTQYF; J: TRBJ2-3; V: TRBV2; size: once; D: NA
DNA: TGTGCCAGCAGTACCTACCAAGGGCGGGACACTGAAGCTTTCTTT; CDR3: CASSTYQGRDTEAFF; J: TRBJ1-1; V: TRBV27; size: NA; D: NA
DNA: TGCGCCAGCAGCCACCTCACCCAGGGACCGGGGAGCGAGCAGTACTTC; CDR3: CASSHLTQGPGSEQYF; J: TRBJ2-7; V: TRBV4-3; size: NA; D: NA
DNA: TGTGCCAGCGCCGTACGCAGGGGGGACACTGAAGCTTTCTTT; CDR3: CASAVRRGDTEAFF; J: TRBJ1-1; V: TRBV27; size: NA; D: TRBD1
DNA: TGTGCCAGCAGCATTAACTCGGGGGGGGAGACTGAAGCTTTCTTT; CDR3: CASSINSGGETEAFF; J: TRBJ1-1; V: TRBV21-1; size: NA; D: NA
DNA: TGTGCTAGTGAGGGGCAGAACCAAGAGACCCAGTACTTC; CDR3: CASEGQNQETQYF; J: TRBJ2-5; V: TRBV12-5; size: NA; D: NA
DNA: TGTGCCAGCAGTGAATTCGGGCAGAAAGCTTTCTTT; CDR3: CASSEFGQKAFF; J: TRBJ1-1; V: TRBV2; size: NA; D: NA
DNA: TGTGCCAGCAGTTACTCTTTGGACAATCAGCCCCAGCATTTT; CDR3: CASSYSLDNQPQHF; J: TRBJ1-5; V: TRBV6-6; size: NA; D: NA
DNA: TGTGCCAGCAGTGGATCGGGGAACACCGGGGAGCTGTTTTTT; CDR3: CASSGSGNTGELFF; J: TRBJ2-2; V: TRBV2; size: NA; D: NA
DNA: TGTGCCAGCAGCCGAGGACAGGGGGCTAAAAATTCACCCCTCCACTTT; CDR3: CASSRGQGAKNSPLHF; J: TRBJ1-6; V: TRBV3-1/TRBV3-2; size: once; D: TRBD1
DNA: TGTGCCAGCAGCCAAGAGACAGTCTCCTACGAGCAGTACTTC; CDR3: CASSQETVSYEQYF; J: TRBJ2-7; V: TRBV14; size: NA; D: NA
DNA: TGTGCCAGCAGCTTACGCCGACAGGACTTTCGGGAGACCCAGTACTTC; CDR3: CASSLRRQDFRETQYF; J: TRBJ2-5; V: TRBV7-2; size: NA; D: NA
DNA: TGTGCTAGCAGCGGGGGGACAGGTTCGTACGAGCAGTACTTC; CDR3: CASSGGTGSYEQYF; J: TRBJ2-7; V: TRBV7-7; size: NA; D: NA
DNA: TGTGCCAGCAGCGTAGGCCGATTTAACTATGGCTACACCTTC; CDR3: CASSVGRFNYGYTF; J: TRBJ1-2; V: TRBV9; size: NA; D: NA